The clone carrying this T cell receptor beta chain was detected ten times or more. Its antigen is not known. V was clipped by 5 bases and J by 3 bases; unmatched bases: 4. The germline V gene encodes CDR1 LNHDA and CDR2 SQIVND (reference sequence). The CDR3 is 14 residues long. As part of library construction, unique molecular identifiers were attached to individual cDNA molecules. One entry per CDR3 protein, called by TCRdb with MiXCR from the 5' RACE reads. In the table there are about 64,000 distinct CDR3 sequences, 13% of which are singletons. The data derive from a study of early T cells in non-severe SARS-CoV-2 infection. Looking at the study overall: The sequenced material was bulk RNA from unsorted whole blood, and its chains were unpaired.

General study points: VDJdb matching favored anti-spike CD8 responses, missing private and CD4 specificities.

Sequenced sample: whole blood. The origin of this receptor is an adult who was a healthcare worker with PCR-confirmed SARS-CoV-2 infection or an uninfected control (not recorded which). This chain links TRBV19 with TRBJ1-5, with 7 nucleotides matching TRBD1. The CDR3 DNA reads TGTGCCAGTAGTCCGGACAGGCCCAATCAGCCCCAGCATTTT. Translating gives CASSPDRPNQPQHF.